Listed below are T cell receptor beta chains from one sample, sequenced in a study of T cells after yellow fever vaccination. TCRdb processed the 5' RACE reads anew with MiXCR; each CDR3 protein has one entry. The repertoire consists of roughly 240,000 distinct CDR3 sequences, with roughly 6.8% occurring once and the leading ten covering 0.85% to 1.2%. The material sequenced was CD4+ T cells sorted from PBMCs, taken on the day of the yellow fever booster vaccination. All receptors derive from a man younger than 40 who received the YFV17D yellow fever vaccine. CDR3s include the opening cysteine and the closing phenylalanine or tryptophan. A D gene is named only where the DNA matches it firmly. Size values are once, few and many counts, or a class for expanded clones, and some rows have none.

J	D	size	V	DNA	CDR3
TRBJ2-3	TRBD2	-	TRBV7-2	TGTGCCAGCAGACGCCCTAGCGGAAGATCTAGCACAGATACGCAGTATTTT	CASRRPSGRSSTDTQYF
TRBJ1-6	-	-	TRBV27	TGTGCCAGCAGTTTATCCGACAGGCAACCCCTCCACTTT	CASSLSDRQPLHF
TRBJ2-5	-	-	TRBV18	TGTGCCAGCTCACCATTACCGCCGGGAAGAGAGACCCAGTACTTC	CASSPLPPGRETQYF
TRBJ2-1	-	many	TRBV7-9	TGTGCCAGCAGCTTTGGGGACAATGAGCAGTTCTTC	CASSFGDNEQFF
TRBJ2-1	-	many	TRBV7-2	TGTGCCAGCAGCTTACTTCCGGGTTACAATGAGCAGTTCTTC	CASSLLPGYNEQFF
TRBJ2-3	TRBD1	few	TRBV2	TGTGCCAGCCCAAAGGGACAGGCGAACACAGATACGCAGTATTTT	CASPKGQANTDTQYF
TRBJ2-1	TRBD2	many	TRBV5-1	TGCGCCAGCAGACCATTAGCGGGAGGGACTTCAGGGGAGCAGTTCTTC	CASRPLAGGTSGEQFF
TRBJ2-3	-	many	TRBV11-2	TGTGCCAGCTCGTTAGTCAGCGGGGATACGCAGTATTTT	CASSLVSGDTQYF
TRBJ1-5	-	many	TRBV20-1	TGCAGTGCTATAGGGCATAGCAATCAGCCCCAGCATTTT	CSAIGHSNQPQHF
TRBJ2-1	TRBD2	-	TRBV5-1	TGCGCCAGCAGCTTGGTACTTACTAGCGGGAATGAGCAGTTCTTC	CASSLVLTSGNEQFF
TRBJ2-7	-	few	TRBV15	TGTGCCACCAGCAGGTTGTCTGGGAGCTCCTACGAGCAGTACTTC	CATSRLSGSSYEQYF
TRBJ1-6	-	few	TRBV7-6	TGTGCCAGCAGCTCTCTGGACAGTCGGAATTCACCCCTCCACTTT	CASSSLDSRNSPLHF
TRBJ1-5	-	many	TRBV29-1	TGCAGCGTTTGCTTTGGCACGGGCAATCAGCCCCAGCATTTT	CSVCFGTGNQPQHF
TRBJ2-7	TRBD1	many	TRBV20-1	TGCAGTGCTAGAGCAGAAGGGGGCCAAAAGCAGTACTTC	CSARAEGGQKQYF
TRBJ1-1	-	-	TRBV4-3	TGCGCCAGCAGCCAAGAAGAATCGGGCCCTGAAGCTTTCTTT	CASSQEESGPEAFF